These 30 T cell receptor beta chains originate from one sample sequenced in a study of cytomegalovirus exposure and HLA in healthy donors. PCR employed 60 Vbeta and 13 Jbeta primers. The protocol was immunoSEQ multiplex PCR, while the TCRdb copy is restricted to in-frame clones and leaves out a portion. The table lists some 200,000 clones, 80% to 85% of them singletons. The sequencing input was PBMCs. These receptors came from a woman under 30 in good health and CMV-seronegative.

CDR3 amino acids: CASSLGGGGTDTQYF. The CDR3 nucleotides read TGTGCCAGCAGCTTAGGAGGGGGGGGCACAGATACGCAGTATTTT. This chain uses TRBV7-6 with TRBJ2-3; tentatively, D is TRBD2 (7 bases). V dropped 1 base and J dropped 1 base, with 9 bases sitting between them. The CDR3 loop spans 15 amino acids. From germline, CDR1 is SGHVS and CDR2 FNYEAQ.

The chain is built from TRBV6-5 and TRBJ1-6; 8 bases are shared with TRBD1. Germline trimming cut 3 bases from V and 10 bases from J; bases unmatched to any gene: 5. The CDR3 is 14 residues long. Looked up from germline, CDR1 is MNHEY and CDR2 is SVGAGI. The CDR3 loop is CASSYGTGMSPLHF. CDR3 in DNA: TGTGCCAGCAGTTATGGGACAGGCATGTCACCCCTCCACTTT.

V is TRBV7-6 and J is TRBJ2-3, with D perhaps TRBD2 (6 bases). The CDR3 runs 14 residues. V was cut by 0 bases and J by 6 bases, with 10 bases left in between. Per the germline V gene, CDR1 is SGHVS and CDR2 is FNYEAQ. The CDR3 DNA sequence: TGTGCCAGCAGCTTAGCGGGGGGTCAGGATACGCAGTATTTT. Encoded protein: CASSLAGGQDTQYF.

V and J are TRBV6-4 and TRBJ1-1; 8 nucleotides align to TRBD1. CDR1 and CDR2 (germline): MRHNA, SNTAGT. J gave up 1 base and V 6 bases, and 1 base lay outside the gene matches. This CDR3 is 13 amino acids long. This CDR3 is CASRGTGNTEAFF. The DNA for the CDR3 is TGTGCCAGCAGGGGGACAGGGAACACTGAAGCTTTCTTT.

Only one count was recorded for this clone. DNA of the CDR3: TGTGCCAGCAGCTTAGGAGCGGACTACGAGCAGTACTTC. The encoded protein is CASSLGADYEQYF. The chain links TRBV11-2 to TRBJ2-7; tentative D call: TRBD2 (5 bases). Looked up from germline, CDR1 is SGHAT and CDR2 is FQNNGV. The CDR3 is 13 residues long. V was pared by 1 base and J by 3 bases, with 7 bases between.

The V gene is TRBV6-1, the J gene TRBJ2-1; weak D call: TRBD2 (7 bases). The germline CDR1 and CDR2 sequences are MNHNS and SASEGT. This CDR3 is built from 13 residues. Trimming removed 10 bases from V and 7 bases from J, with 17 bases in between. The CDR3 DNA reads as TGTGCCACCTGGTTGAGGGGGGGAAATGAGCAGTTCTTC. Translated: CATWLRGGNEQFF.

V is TRBV10-1 and J is TRBJ1-5, with D tentatively TRBD1 (5 bases). V was trimmed by 2 bases and J by 8 bases, leaving 16 bases between them. The CDR3 consists of 15 residues. Per germline, CDR1 WNHNN and CDR2 SYGVQD (reference sequence). CDR3 DNA sequence: TGCGCCAGCAGTGAGAGGGGTGCAGGCCCTAAGCCCCAGCATTTT. This encodes CASSERGAGPKPQHF.

The rearrangement joins TRBV2 to TRBJ1-2; 7 bases agree with TRBD1. Germline CDR1 SNHLY, CDR2 FYNNEI. The CDR3 loop spans 12 amino acids. V lost 10 bases to trimming and J lost 4 bases; unmatched junction nucleotides: 6. Here the CDR3 reads CATQGDTYGYTF. As DNA, the CDR3 is TGTGCCACGCAGGGGGACACCTATGGCTACACCTTC.

This sequence joins TRBV28 and TRBJ1-5; D may be TRBD1 (6 bases). Trimming took off 5 bases at V and 4 bases at J, with 15 bases between the two ends. Per the germline V gene, CDR1 is MDHEN and CDR2 is SYDVKM. CDR3 length equals 15 residues. The CDR3 reads CASSPGTGINQPQHF. The CDR3 bases are TGTGCCAGCAGTCCGGGAACAGGGATAAATCAGCCCCAGCATTTT.

CDR3 loop: CASMGLAVQETQYF. The DNA of the CDR3 is TGTGCCAGCATGGGGCTAGCGGTACAAGAGACCCAGTACTTC. This chain connects TRBV2 to TRBJ2-5; 7 bases align to TRBD2. V dropped 7 bases and J dropped 2; count of bases not matched to a gene: 7. There are 14 residues in the CDR3. Germline-derived CDR1 and CDR2 are SNHLY and FYNNEI. Combining the CDR3 with reference TRBV2 and TRBJ2-5 gives the whole variable domain EPEVTQTPSHQVTQMGQEVILRCVPISNHLYFYWYRQILGQKVEFLVSFYNNEISEKSEIFDDQFSVERPDGSNFTLKIRSTKLEDSAMYFCASMGLAVQETQYFGPGTRLLVL.

This chain connects TRBV27 to TRBJ1-4; a weak D match, TRBD1 (5 bases). In germline, CDR1 is MNHEY, CDR2 SMNVEV (reference sequence). Trimming pared 3 bases from V and 7 bases from J, leaving 9 bases between. This CDR3 spans 13 amino acids. DNA of the CDR3: TGTGCCAGCAGTTTGGGGCACCTTGAAAAACTGTTTTTT. Protein sequence: CASSLGHLEKLFF. The whole variable domain, remainder taken from reference TRBV27 and TRBJ1-4, is EAQVTQNPRYLITVTGKKLTVTCSQNMNHEYMSWYRQDPGLGLRQIYYSMNVEVTDKGDVPEGYKVSRKEKRNFPLILESPSPNQTSLYFCASSLGHLEKLFFGSGTQLSVL.

The V gene is TRBV30, the J gene TRBJ1-1; TRBD1 matches 7 bases. The CDR3 is 15 residues long. CDR1 GTSNPN and CDR2 SVGIG come from the germline V gene (reference sequence). Trimming at V came to 1 base and at J to 1 base, leaving 6 bases not matched to a gene. The DNA for the CDR3 is TGTGCCTGGAGTGATATTGGGACAGAGAACACTGAAGCTTTCTTT. Its translation: CAWSDIGTENTEAFF.

This sequence joins TRBV2 and TRBJ1-1; D remains ambiguous. V lost 7 bases and J lost 4, with 13 bases in between. Germline V gene lookup returns CDR1 SNHLY and CDR2 FYNNEI. The CDR3 sequence is 13 residues long. The DNA of the CDR3 is TGTGCCAGCAAACCGGAGGGCGGCACTGAAGCTTTCTTT. This translates into CASKPEGGTEAFF.

This clone was counted between two and nine times. The genes are TRBV12-5 and TRBJ2-1; TRBD1 might be the D (6 bases). The V and J ends lost 5 bases and 2 bases respectively, with 19 bases between them. CDR3 length: 17 residues. Germline V gene sequence: CDR1 LGHNT, CDR2 FRNRAP. The CDR3 region has the DNA TGTGCTAGTGGTCCCCTCTGGGTGGCAGGGGCCTACAATGAGCAGTTCTTC. Amino acids: CASGPLWVAGAYNEQFF.

CDR3 coding DNA: TGTGCCAGCAAAGGGGGAGATGAAAACACCATATATTTT. Its protein product is CASKGGDENTIYF. The gene calls are TRBV5-4 and TRBJ1-3; maybe TRBD1 (6 bases). V was clipped by 6 bases and J by 6 bases, with 13 bases between them. The CDR3 is 13 amino acids. CDR1 SGHNT and CDR2 YYREEE come from the germline V gene (reference sequence).

The CDR3 DNA sequence: TGTGCCAGCAGCTCGGGAGGGGGGGTCGACTATGGCTACACCTTC. Translating gives CASSSGGGVDYGYTF. V and J are TRBV7-3 and TRBJ1-2, with D possibly matching TRBD1 (6 bases). Per germline, CDR1 SGHTA and CDR2 FQGTGA. The CDR3 is made up of 15 amino acids. V lost 4 bases, J lost 3 bases, and 15 bases lay in between.

J is TRBJ2-7 and V is TRBV9; D unclear. The V end lost 0 bases, the J end lost 1 base, and 5 bases lay between the germline ends. Germline values: CDR1 SGDLS, CDR2 YYNGEE. This CDR3 comprises 13 residues. The CDR3 DNA reads TGTGCCAGCAGCGTAGGGCAGTCCTACGAGCAGTACTTC. Its protein product is CASSVGQSYEQYF.

This clone was seen a handful of times. This chain joins TRBV7-9 and TRBJ1-5, with TRBD1 matching 9 bases. V trimming: 5 bases; J trimming: 9 bases; junction bases outside the gene matches: 14. The CDR3 covers 16 residues. The germline V gene encodes CDR1 SEHNR and CDR2 FQNEAQ (reference sequence). CDR3 nucleotide sequence: TGTGCCAGCAGCCAATGGGACGGACAGGGGATTGTGCCCCAGCATTTT. Its translation: CASSQWDGQGIVPQHF.

CDR3 in amino acids: CASSRDRASPETQYF. The CDR3 nucleotides read TGTGCCAGCAGCCGGGACAGGGCCTCGCCAGAGACCCAGTACTTC. This chain uses TRBV6-5 with TRBJ2-5; 9 positions match TRBD1. Germline CDR1 and CDR2: MNHEY and SVGAGI. CDR3 length equals 15 residues. V shed 6 bases, J shed 4 bases, and the junction held 9 bases outside the gene matches.

This chain joins TRBV18 and TRBJ2-7; D unclear. The germline V and J ends were trimmed by 3 bases and 6 bases, with 12 bases remaining between them. Looked up from germline, CDR1 is KGHSH and CDR2 is LQKENI. The CDR3 loop spans 13 amino acids. The CDR3 reads CASSPPGSGEQYF. The CDR3 bases are TGTGCCAGCTCACCCCCCGGTAGTGGCGAGCAGTACTTC.

V is TRBV28 and J is TRBJ1-1; 7 nucleotides agree with TRBD1. CDR1 MDHEN and CDR2 SYDVKM come from the germline V gene. The CDR3 spans 16 residues. Unmatched junction bases numbered 12, after V lost 5 bases and J lost 3 bases. This chain's CDR3 is CASSLTLGGGDTEAFF. The DNA for the CDR3 is TGTGCCAGCAGTCTAACTTTAGGGGGCGGGGACACTGAAGCTTTCTTT.

The chain has TRBV4-1 and TRBJ1-5; possibly TRBD1 for D (6 bases). V lost 0 bases to trimming and J lost 3 bases, with 12 bases between them. The CDR3 consists of 16 residues. Germline CDR1 reads MGHRA; CDR2 reads YSYEKL. The CDR3 DNA is TGCGCCAGCAGCCAAGAAACAGGGTACTTCAATCAGCCCCAGCATTTT. Protein product: CASSQETGYFNQPQHF.

V gene TRBV5-6 combines with J gene TRBJ1-3; D is undetermined. Looked up from germline, CDR1 is SGHDT and CDR2 is YYEEEE. CDR3 size: 15 residues. Between the trimmed V and J ends, which lost 4 bases and 4 bases, there was a span of 15 bases. CDR3 residues: CASSRRDWFGNTIYF. As DNA, the CDR3 is TGTGCCAGCAGCCGGCGGGATTGGTTCGGAAACACCATATATTTT.

The chain joins TRBV7-2 to TRBJ2-7; D remains ambiguous. Trimming left V 2 bases short and J 2 bases short, with 7 bases between. The CDR3 has 13 residues. Germline CDR1 SGHTA, CDR2 FQGNSA. CDR3 loop: CASSLLAAYEQYF. In nucleotides, the CDR3 is TGTGCCAGCAGCTTATTGGCCGCCTACGAGCAGTACTTC.

The genes are TRBV5-6 and TRBJ2-3; D may be TRBD2 (6 bases). Trimming removed 2 bases at V and 5 bases at J, with 9 bases between. In germline, CDR1 is SGHDT, CDR2 YYEEEE. CDR3 length: 13 amino acids. CDR3 protein: CASSLVSGDTQYF. Here the CDR3 DNA reads TGTGCCAGCAGCTTAGTTAGCGGAGATACGCAGTATTTT. Filled out from reference TRBV5-6 and TRBJ2-3, the complete variable domain reads DAGVTQSPTHLIKTRGQQVTLRCSPKSGHDTVSWYQQALGQGPQFIFQYYEEEERQRGNFPDRFSGHQFPNYSSELNVNALLLGDSALYLCASSLVSGDTQYFGPGTRLTVL.

J is TRBJ2-7 and V is TRBV19; D is unresolved. Trimming stripped 3 bases from V and 2 bases from J, with 14 bases between. There are 15 residues in the CDR3. CDR1 LNHDA and CDR2 SQIVND come from the germline V gene (reference sequence). This chain's CDR3 is CASSIDNSLAYEQYF. CDR3 in DNA: TGTGCCAGTAGTATTGATAACAGCTTGGCCTACGAGCAGTACTTC.

This chain connects TRBV19 to TRBJ1-6; a possible D gene is TRBD1 (6 bases). Germline lookup yields CDR1 LNHDA and CDR2 SQIVND (reference sequence). This CDR3 has 16 amino acids. The germline V and J ends were trimmed by 7 bases and 5 bases, with 18 bases remaining between them. In nucleotides, the CDR3 is TGTGCCAGTACTCTGTCTTTGGGGGCTGATAATTCACCCCTCCACTTT. Its protein is CASTLSLGADNSPLHF. Based on the CDR3 plus reference TRBV19 and TRBJ1-6, the full variable domain is DGGITQSPKYLFRKEGQNVTLSCEQNLNHDAMYWYRQDPGQGLRLIYYSQIVNDFQKGDIAEGYSVSREKKESFPLTVTSAQKNPTAFYLCASTLSLGADNSPLHFGNGTRLTVT.

The rearrangement uses TRBV5-4 and TRBJ1-2; D is uncertain. Germline V gives CDR1 SGHNT, CDR2 YYREEE (reference sequence). V was clipped by 7 bases and J by 6 bases, with 22 bases between them. The CDR3 loop spans 15 amino acids. CDR3 sequence (DNA): TGTGCCAGCTCCAAAGTCGGGGAAGGTTTGGATGGCTACACCTTC. Amino acids: CASSKVGEGLDGYTF. Combining the CDR3 with reference TRBV5-4 and TRBJ1-2 gives the whole variable domain ETGVTQSPTHLIKTRGQQVTLRCSSQSGHNTVSWYQQALGQGPQFIFQYYREEENGRGNFPPRFSGLQFPNYSSELNVNALELDDSALYLCASSKVGEGLDGYTFGSGTRLTVV.

This clone was counted a few times. The chain joins TRBV7-6 to TRBJ1-2, with D perhaps TRBD1 (5 bases). CDR1 SGHVS and CDR2 FNYEAQ come from the germline V gene. Trimming cost V 5 bases and J 0 bases, with 13 bases left between them. There are 15 residues in the CDR3. The CDR3 spells CASSPGASANYGYTF. The CDR3 DNA follows: TGTGCCAGCAGCCCTGGGGCCTCAGCTAACTATGGCTACACCTTC.

Details on this clone: Germline is not matched at one junction end, which may reflect a read error. The V gene is TRBV7-9, the J gene TRBJ2-7, with a weak D call TRBD2 (5 bases). Germline-derived CDR1 and CDR2 are SEHNR and FQNEAQ (reference sequence). There are 12 residues in the CDR3. In nucleotides, the CDR3 is TGTTCCAGCAGCTTAGGGAGCAACGAGCAGTACTTC. It encodes CSSSLGSNEQYF. The variable domain in full, with the rest retrieved from reference TRBV7-9 and TRBJ2-7, is DTGVSQNPRHKITKRGQNVTFRCDPISEHNRLYWYRQTLGQGPEFLTYFQNEAQLEKSRLLSDRFSAERPKGSFSTLEIQRTEQGDSAMYLCSSSLGSNEQYFGPGTRLTVT.